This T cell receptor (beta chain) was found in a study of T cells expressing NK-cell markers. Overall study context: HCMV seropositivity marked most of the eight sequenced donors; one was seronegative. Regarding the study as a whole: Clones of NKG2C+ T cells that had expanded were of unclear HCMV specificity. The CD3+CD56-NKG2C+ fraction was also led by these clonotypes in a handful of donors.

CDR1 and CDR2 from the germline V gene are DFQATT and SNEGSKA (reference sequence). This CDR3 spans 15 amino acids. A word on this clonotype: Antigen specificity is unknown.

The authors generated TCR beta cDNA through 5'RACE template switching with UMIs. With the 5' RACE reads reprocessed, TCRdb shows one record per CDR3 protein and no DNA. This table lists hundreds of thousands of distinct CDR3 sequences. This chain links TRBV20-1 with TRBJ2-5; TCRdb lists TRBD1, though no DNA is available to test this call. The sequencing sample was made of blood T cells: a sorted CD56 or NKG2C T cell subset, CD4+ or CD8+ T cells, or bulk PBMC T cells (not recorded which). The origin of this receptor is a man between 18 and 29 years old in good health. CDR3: CSASGWIWALETQYF.